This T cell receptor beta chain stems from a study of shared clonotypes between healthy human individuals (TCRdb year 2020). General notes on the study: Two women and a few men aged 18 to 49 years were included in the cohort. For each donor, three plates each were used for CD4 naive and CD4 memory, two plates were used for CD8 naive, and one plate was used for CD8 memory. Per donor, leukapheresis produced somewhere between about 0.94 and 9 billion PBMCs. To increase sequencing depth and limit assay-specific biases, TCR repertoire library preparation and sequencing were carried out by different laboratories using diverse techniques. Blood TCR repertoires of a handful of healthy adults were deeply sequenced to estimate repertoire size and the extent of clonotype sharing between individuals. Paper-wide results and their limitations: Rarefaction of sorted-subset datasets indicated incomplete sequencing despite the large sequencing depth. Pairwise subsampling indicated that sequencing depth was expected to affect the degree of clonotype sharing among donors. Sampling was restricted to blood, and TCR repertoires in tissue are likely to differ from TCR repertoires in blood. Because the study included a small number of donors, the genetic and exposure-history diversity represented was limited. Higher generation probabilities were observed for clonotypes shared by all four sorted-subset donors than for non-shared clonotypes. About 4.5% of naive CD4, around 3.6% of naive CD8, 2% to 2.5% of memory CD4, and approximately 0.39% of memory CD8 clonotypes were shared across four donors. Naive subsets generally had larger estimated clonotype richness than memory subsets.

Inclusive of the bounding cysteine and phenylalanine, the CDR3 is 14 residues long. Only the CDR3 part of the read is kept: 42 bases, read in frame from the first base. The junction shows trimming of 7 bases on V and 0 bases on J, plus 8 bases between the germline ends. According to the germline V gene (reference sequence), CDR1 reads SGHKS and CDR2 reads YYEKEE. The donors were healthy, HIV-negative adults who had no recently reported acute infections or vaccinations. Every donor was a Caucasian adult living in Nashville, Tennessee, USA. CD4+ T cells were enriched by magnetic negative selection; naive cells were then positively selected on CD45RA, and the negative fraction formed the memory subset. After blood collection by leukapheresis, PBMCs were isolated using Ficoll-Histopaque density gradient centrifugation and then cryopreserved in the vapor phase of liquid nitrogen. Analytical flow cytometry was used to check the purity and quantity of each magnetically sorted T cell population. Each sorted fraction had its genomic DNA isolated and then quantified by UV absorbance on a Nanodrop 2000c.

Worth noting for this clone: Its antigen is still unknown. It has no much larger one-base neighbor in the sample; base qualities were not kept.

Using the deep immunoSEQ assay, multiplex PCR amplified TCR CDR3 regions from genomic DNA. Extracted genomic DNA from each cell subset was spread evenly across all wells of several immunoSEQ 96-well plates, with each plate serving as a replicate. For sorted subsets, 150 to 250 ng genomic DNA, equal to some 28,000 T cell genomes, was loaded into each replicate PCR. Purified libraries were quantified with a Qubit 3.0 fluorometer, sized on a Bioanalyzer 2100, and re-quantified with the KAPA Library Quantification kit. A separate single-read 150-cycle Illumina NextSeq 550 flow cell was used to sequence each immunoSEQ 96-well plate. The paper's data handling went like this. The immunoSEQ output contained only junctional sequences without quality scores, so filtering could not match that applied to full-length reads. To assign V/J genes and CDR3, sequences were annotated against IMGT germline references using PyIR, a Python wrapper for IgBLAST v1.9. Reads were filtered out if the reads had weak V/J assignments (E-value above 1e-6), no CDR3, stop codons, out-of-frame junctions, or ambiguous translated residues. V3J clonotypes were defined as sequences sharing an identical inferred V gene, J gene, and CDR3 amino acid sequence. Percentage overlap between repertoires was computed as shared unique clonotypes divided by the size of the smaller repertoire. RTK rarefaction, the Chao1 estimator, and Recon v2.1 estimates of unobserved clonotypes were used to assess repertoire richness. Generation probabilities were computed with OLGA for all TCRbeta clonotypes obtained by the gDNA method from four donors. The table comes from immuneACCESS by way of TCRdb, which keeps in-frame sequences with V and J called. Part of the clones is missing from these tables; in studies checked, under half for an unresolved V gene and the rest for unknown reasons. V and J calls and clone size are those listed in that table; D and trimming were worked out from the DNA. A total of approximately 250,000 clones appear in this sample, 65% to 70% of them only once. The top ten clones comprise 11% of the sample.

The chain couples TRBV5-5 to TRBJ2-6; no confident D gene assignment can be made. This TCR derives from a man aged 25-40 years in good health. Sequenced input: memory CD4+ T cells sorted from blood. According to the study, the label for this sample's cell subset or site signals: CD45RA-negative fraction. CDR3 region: CASLSYSGANVLTF. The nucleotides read TGTGCCAGCCTATCTTACTCTGGGGCCAACGTCCTGACTTTC. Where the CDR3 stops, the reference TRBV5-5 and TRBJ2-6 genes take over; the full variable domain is DAGVTQSPTHLIKTRGQQVTLRCSPISGHKSVSWYQQVLGQGPQFIFQYYEKEERGRGNFPDRFSARQFPNYSSELNVNALLLGDSALYLCASLSYSGANVLTFGAGSRLTVL.